A selection of T cell receptor beta chains follows, all from one sample in a study of OX40 agonist ivuxolimab in advanced cancers. Generated by immunoSEQ multiplex PCR, the TCRdb table keeps only in-frame clones and is missing some. The table shows approximately 67,000 clones, with 83% occurring only once. Material: CD4+ or CD8+ T cells sorted from blood, obtained in a trial of the OX40 agonist ivuxolimab. These receptors all stem from an adult with an advanced solid tumor such as melanoma, head and neck, liver or kidney cancer. Each CDR3 is given with its conserved first and last residue.

v_gene	j_gene	CDR3aa
TRBV29-1	TRBJ2-5	CSVDWGQETQYF
TRBV5-5	TRBJ1-5	CASSAIHRDRVTSQPQHF
TRBV2	TRBJ2-7	CASSRDRFTYEQYF
TRBV10-3	TRBJ1-1	CAIRRPLPGQGVTEAFF
TRBV4-1	TRBJ2-1	CASSLDGEQFF
TRBV30	TRBJ2-1	CAWKVGLAFNNEQFF
TRBV7-3	TRBJ2-2	CASSLTLDTGELFF
TRBV5-4	TRBJ2-1	CASSLGRRTLSYNEQFF
TRBV7-3	TRBJ2-2	CASSSTGYNGELFF
TRBV29-1	TRBJ1-1	CSVAGQGGRTEAFF
TRBV4-1	TRBJ1-4	CASSQLGTGANEKLFF
TRBV4-2	TRBJ2-4	CASSQRELAKNIQYF
TRBV2	TRBJ1-2	CASSEALRGGYTF
TRBV19	TRBJ2-7	CATGQGGEQYF
TRBV5-1	TRBJ2-7	CASRGVAADSYEQYF
TRBV7-8	TRBJ2-3	CASSLDGSTDTQYF
TRBV7-6	TRBJ1-2	CASSGTVQGYGYTF
TRBV28	TRBJ1-4	CASSPGRAYEKLFF
TRBV30	TRBJ1-2	CAWREGNREDTF
TRBV18	TRBJ2-5	CASSSLSKETQYF